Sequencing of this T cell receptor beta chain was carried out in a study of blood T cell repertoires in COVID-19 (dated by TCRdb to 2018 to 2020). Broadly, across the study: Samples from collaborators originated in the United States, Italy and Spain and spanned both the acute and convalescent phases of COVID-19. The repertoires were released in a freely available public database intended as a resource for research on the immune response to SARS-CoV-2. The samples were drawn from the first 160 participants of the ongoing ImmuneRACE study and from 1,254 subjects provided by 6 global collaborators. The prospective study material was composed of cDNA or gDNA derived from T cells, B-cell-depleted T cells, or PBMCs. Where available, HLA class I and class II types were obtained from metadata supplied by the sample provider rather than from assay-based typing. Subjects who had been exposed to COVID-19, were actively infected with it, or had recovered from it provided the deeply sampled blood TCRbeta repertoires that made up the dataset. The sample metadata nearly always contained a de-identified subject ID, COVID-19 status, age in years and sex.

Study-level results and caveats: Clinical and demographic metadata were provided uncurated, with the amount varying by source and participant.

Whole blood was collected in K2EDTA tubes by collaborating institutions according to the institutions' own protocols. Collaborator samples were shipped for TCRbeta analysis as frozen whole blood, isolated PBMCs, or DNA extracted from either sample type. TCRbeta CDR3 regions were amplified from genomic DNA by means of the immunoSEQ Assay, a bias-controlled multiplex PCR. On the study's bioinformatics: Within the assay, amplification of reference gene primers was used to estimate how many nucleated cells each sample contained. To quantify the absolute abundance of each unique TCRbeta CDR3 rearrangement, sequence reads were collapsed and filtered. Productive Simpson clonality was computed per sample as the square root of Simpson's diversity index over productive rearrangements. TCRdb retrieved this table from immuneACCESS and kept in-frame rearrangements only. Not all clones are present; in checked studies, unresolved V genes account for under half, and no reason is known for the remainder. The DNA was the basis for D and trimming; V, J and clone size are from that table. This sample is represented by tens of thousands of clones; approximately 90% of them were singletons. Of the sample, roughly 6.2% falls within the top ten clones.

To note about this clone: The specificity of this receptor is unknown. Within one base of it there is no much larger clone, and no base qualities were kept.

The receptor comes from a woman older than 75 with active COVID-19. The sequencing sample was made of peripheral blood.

The CDR3 region has the sequence CSASSGRTYEQYF. The nucleotide sequence is TGCAGTGCTAGTAGCGGGAGGACCTACGAGCAGTACTTC. The rearrangement combines TRBV20-1 with TRBJ2-7; TRBD2 agrees with 10 junctional bases. The germline V end is reduced by 3 bases and the J end by 2 bases; junction bases left unmatched: 1. Taken from cysteine to phenylalanine, the CDR3 has 13 residues. Only CDR3 DNA is held: 39 bases, read in frame from base 1. The germline V gene (reference sequence) yields DFQATT for CDR1 and SNEGSKA for CDR2.